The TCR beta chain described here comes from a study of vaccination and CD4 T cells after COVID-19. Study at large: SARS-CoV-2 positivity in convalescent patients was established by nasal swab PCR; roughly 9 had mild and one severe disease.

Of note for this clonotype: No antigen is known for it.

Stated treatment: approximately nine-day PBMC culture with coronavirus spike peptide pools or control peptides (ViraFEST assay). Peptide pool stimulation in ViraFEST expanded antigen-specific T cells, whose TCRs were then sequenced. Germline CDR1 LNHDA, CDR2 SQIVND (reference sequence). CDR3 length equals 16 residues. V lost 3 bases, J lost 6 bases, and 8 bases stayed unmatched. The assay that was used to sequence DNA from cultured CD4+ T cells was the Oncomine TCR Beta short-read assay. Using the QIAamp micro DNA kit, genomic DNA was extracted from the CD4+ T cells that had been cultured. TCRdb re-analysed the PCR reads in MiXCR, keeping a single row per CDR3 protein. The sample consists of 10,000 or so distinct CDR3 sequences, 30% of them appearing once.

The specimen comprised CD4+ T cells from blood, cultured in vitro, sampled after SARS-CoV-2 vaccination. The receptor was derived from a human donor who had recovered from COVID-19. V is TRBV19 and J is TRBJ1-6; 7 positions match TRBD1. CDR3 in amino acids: CASSMEKGAANSPLHF. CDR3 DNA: TGTGCCAGTAGTATGGAGAAGGGGGCAGCTAATTCACCCCTCCACTTT.